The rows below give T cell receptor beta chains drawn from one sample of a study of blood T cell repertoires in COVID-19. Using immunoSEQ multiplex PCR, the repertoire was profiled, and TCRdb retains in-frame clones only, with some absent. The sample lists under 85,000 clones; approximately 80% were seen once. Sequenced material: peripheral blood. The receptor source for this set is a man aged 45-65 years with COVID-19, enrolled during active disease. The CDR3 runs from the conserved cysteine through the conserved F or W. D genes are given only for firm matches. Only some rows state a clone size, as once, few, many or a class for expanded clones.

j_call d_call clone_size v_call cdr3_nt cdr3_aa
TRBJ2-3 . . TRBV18 TGTGCCAGCTCACCAACAACGGGGTCAGATACGCAGTATTTT CASSPTTGSDTQYF
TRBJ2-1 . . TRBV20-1 TGCAGTGCTTCTAGCAGCAATGAGCAGTTCTTC CSASSSNEQFF
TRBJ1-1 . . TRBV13 TGTGCCAGCAGCCCACTGTCCGAAGAACACACTGAAGCTTTCTTT CASSPLSEEHTEAFF
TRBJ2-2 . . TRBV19 TGTGCCATTCAGGACAGAAACACCGGGGAGCTGTTTTTT CAIQDRNTGELFF
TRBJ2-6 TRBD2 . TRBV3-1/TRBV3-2 TGTGCCAGCAGCCAAGGACTAGCGGGGCTCTCTGGGGCCAACGTCCTGACTTTC CASSQGLAGLSGANVLTF
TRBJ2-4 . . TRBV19 TGTGCCAGTAGTCTCTCAAGCAAGGGGGGGCTCGCCAAAAACATTCAGTACTTC CASSLSSKGGLAKNIQYF
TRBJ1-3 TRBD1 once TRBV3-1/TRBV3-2 TGTGCCAGCAGCCTACAGACAGGGCGGAACACCATATATTTT CASSLQTGRNTIYF
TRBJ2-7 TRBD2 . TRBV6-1 TGTGCCAGCAGTGAAGTAGCGGGGGCCGCCTACGAGCAGTACTTC CASSEVAGAAYEQYF
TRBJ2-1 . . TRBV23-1 TGCGCCAGCAACCTCGGTAGCTCCTACAATGAGCAGTTCTTC CASNLGSSYNEQFF
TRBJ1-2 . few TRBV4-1 TGCGCCAGCAGCCAAGTCGACCCAGGGTGGTATGGCTACACCTTC CASSQVDPGWYGYTF
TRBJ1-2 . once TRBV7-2 TGTGCCAGCAGCTTGGGCGGGGTCGAATCTAACTATGGCTACACCTTC CASSLGGVESNYGYTF
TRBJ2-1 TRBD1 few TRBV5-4 TGTGCCAGCAGCAAAACCGGGACAGGGACCTACAATGAGCAGTTCTTC CASSKTGTGTYNEQFF
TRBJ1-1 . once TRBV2 TGTGCCAGCAGTGAAGCCCACGGGAAGGATGAAGCTTTCTTT CASSEAHGKDEAFF
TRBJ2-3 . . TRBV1 TGCACCAGCACATCAACCCCCGAGGAGCGGGGAACAGATACGCAGTATTTT CTSTSTPEERGTDTQYF
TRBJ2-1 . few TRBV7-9 TGTGCCAGCAGCCAACCCACCTCTGTGGGGAGCTCCTACAATGAGCAGTTCTTC CASSQPTSVGSSYNEQFF
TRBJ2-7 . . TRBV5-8 TGTGCCAGCAGCCAAAACTACGAGCAGTACTTC CASSQNYEQYF
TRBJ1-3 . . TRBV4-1 TGCGCCAGCAGCCTAGGACAGATAGAGGCTGGAAACACCATATATTTT CASSLGQIEAGNTIYF